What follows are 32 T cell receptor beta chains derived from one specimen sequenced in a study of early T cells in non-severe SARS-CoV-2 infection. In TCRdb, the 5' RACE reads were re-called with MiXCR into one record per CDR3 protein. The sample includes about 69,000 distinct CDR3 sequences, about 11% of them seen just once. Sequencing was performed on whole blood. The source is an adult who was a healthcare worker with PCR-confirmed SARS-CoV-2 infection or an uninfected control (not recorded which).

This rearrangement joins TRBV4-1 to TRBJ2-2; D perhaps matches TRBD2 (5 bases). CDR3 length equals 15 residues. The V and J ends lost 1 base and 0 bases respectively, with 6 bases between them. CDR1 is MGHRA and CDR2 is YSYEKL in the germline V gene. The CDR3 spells CASSQVLANTGELFF. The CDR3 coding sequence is TGCGCCAGCAGCCAAGTACTAGCGAACACCGGGGAGCTGTTTTTT.

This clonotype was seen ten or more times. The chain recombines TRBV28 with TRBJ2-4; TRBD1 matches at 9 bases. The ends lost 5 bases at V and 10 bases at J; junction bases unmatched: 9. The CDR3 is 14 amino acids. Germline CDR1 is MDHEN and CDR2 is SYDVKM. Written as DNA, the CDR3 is TGTGCCAGCAGTCCGGACAGGGGAAGGGGTATTCAGTACTTC. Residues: CASSPDRGRGIQYF.

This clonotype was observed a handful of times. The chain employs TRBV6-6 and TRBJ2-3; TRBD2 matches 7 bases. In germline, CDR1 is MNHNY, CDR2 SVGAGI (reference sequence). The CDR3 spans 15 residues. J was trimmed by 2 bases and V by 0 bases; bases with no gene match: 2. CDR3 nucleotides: TGTGCCAGCAGTTACTCTCTAGCGGCCACAGATACGCAGTATTTT. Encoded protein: CASSYSLAATDTQYF.

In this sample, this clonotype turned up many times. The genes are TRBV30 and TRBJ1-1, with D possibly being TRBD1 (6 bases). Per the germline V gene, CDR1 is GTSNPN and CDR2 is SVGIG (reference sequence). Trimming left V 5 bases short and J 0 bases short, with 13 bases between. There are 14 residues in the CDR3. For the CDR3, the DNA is TGTGCCTGGGCGAGGAGGGGGATGAACACTGAAGCTTTCTTT. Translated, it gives CAWARRGMNTEAFF.

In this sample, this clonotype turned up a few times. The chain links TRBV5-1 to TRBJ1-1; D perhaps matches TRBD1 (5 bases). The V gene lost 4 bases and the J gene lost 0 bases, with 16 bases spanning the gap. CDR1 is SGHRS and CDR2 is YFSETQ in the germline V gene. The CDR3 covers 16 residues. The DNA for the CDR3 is TGCGCCAGCAGCCTCGGCCGAGGGACGGTGAACACTGAAGCTTTCTTT. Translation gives CASSLGRGTVNTEAFF. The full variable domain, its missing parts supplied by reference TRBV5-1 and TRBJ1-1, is KAGVTQTPRYLIKTRGQQVTLSCSPISGHRSVSWYQQTPGQGLQFLFEYFSETQRNKGNFPGRFSGRQFSNSRSEMNVSTLELGDSALYLCASSLGRGTVNTEAFFGQGTRLTVV.

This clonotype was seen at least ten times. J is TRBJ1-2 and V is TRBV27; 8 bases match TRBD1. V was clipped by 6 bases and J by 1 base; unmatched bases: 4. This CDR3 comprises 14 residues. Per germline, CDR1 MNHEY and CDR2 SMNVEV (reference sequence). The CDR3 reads CASRTTGGNYGYTF. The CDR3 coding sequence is TGTGCCAGCAGAACTACAGGGGGTAACTATGGCTACACCTTC.

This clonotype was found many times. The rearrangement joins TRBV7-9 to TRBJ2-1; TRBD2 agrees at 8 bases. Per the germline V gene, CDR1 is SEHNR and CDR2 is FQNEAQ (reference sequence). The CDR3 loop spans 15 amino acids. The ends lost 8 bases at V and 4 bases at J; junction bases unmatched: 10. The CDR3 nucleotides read TGTGCCAGCCGCCCATCCGGGACTAGGTACAATGAGCAGTTCTTC. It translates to CASRPSGTRYNEQFF.

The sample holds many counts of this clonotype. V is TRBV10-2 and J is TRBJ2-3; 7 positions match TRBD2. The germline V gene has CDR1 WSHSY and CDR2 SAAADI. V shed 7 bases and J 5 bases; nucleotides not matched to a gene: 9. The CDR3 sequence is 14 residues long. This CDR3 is CASTGGSGGDTQYF. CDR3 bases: TGCGCCAGCACAGGCGGATCGGGGGGAGATACGCAGTATTTT.

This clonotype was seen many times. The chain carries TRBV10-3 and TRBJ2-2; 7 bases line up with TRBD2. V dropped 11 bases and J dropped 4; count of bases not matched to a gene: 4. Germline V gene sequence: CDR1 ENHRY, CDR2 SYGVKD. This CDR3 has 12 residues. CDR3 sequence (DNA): TGTGCCGGGAGGGATTTCACCGGGGAGCTGTTTTTT. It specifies CAGRDFTGELFF.

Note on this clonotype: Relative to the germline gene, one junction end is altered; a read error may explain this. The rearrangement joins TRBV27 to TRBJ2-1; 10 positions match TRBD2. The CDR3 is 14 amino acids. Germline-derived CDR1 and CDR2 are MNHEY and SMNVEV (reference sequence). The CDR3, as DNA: TGTGCCAGCAGTCCCCGGACTAGCGGCAATGAGCGGTTCTTC. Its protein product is CASSPRTSGNERFF.

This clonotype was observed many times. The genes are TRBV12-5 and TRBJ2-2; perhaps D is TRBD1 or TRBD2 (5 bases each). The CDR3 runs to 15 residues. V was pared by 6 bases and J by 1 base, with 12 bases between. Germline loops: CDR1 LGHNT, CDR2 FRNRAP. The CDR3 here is CASGRGPLNTGELFF. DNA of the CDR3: TGTGCTAGTGGCCGGGGACCACTGAACACCGGGGAGCTGTTTTTT.

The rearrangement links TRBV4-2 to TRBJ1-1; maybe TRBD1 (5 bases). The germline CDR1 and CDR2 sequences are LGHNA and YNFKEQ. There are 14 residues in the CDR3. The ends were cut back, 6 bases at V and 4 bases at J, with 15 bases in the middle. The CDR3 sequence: CASRTGGLGTEAFF. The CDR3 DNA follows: TGTGCCAGCAGGACCGGGGGGTTGGGCACTGAAGCTTTCTTT.

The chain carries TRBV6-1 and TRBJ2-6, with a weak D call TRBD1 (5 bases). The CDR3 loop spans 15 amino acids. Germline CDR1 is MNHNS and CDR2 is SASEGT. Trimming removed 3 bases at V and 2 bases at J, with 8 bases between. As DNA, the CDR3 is TGTGCCAGCAGTGATGAAGGGGCTGGGGCCAACGTCCTGACTTTC. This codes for CASSDEGAGANVLTF.

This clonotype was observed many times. CDR3 region: CASSSRQGGNYGYTF. The CDR3 DNA sequence: TGTGCCAGCAGCTCTAGACAGGGGGGGAACTATGGCTACACCTTC. The rearrangement links TRBV5-4 to TRBJ1-2; TRBD1 agrees at 9 bases. Germline V gene lookup returns CDR1 SGHNT and CDR2 YYREEE (reference sequence). J was trimmed by 2 bases and V by 3 bases; bases with no gene match: 5. This CDR3 is built from 15 residues.

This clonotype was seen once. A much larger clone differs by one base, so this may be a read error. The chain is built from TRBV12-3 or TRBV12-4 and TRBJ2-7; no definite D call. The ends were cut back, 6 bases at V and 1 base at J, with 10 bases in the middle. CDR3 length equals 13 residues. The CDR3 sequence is CASRSESSYEQYF. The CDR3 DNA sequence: TGTGCCAGCAGATCGGAATCGTCCTACGAGCAGTACTTC.

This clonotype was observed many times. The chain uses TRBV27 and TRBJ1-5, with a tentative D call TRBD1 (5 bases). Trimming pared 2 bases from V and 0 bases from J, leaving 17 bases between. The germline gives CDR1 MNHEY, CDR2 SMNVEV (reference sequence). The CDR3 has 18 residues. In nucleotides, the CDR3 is TGTGCCAGCAGTTTAACGGGGGGGGAAGGTTATAGCAATCAGCCCCAGCATTTT. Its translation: CASSLTGGEGYSNQPQHF.

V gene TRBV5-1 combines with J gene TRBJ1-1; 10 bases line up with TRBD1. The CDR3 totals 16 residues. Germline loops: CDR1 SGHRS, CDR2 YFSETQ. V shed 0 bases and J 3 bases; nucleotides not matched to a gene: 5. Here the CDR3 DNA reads TGCGCCAGCAGCTTGGTCGGGACAGGGGTTCACACTGAAGCTTTCTTT. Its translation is CASSLVGTGVHTEAFF.

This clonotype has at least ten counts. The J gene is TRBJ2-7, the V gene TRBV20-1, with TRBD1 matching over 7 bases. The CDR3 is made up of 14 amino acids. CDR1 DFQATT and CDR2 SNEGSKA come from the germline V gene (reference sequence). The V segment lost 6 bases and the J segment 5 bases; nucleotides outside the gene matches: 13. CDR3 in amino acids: CSAIMGTAYDEQYF. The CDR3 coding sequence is TGCAGTGCAATAATGGGGACAGCGTATGACGAGCAGTACTTC.

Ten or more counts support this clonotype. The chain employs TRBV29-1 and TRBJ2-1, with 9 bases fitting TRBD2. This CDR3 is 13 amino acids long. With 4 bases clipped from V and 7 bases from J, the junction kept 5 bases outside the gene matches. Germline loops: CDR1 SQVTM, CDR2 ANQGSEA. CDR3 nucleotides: TGCAGCGTTGGCGGGAGGGCCGCGAATGAGCAGTTCTTC. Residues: CSVGGRAANEQFF.

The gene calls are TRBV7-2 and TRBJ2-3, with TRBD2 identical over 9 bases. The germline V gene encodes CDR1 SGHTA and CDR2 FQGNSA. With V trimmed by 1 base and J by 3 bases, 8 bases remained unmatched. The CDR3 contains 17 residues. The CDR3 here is CASSLVHSGRRTDTQYF. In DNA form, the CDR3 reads TGTGCCAGCAGCTTAGTTCATAGCGGGAGAAGGACAGATACGCAGTATTTT.

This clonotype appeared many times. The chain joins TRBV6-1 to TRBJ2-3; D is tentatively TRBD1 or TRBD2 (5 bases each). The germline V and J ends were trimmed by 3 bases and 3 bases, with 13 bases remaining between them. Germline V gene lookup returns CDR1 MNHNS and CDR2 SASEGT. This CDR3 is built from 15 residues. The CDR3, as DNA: TGTGCCAGCAGTGACGGGACGATGATAACAGATACGCAGTATTTT. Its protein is CASSDGTMITDTQYF.

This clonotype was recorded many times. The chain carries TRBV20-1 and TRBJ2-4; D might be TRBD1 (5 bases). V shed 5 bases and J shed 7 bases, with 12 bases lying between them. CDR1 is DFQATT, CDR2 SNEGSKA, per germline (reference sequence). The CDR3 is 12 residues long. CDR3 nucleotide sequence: TGCAGTGCTCCTGGGCCAGGGAACATTCAGTACTTC. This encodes CSAPGPGNIQYF.

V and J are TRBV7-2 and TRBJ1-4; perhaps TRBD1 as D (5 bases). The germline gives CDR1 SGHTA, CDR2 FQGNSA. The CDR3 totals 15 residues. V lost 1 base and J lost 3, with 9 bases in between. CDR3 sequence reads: CASSLDRRPNEKLFF. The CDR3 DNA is TGTGCCAGCAGCTTAGACAGGCGGCCTAATGAAAAACTGTTTTTT.

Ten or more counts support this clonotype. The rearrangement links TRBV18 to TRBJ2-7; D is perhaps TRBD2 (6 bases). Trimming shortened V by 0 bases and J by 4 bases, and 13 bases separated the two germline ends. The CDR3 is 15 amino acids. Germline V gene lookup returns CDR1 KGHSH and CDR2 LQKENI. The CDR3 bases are TGTGCCAGCTCACCACCGTCCAGCAGCGGGTACGAGCAGTACTTC. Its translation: CASSPPSSSGYEQYF.

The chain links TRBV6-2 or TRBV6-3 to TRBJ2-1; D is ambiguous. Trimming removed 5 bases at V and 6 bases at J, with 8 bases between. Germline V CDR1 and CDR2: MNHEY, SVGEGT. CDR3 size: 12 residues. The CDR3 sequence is CASSDPTNEQFF. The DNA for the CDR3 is TGTGCCAGCAGTGACCCCACCAATGAGCAGTTCTTC.

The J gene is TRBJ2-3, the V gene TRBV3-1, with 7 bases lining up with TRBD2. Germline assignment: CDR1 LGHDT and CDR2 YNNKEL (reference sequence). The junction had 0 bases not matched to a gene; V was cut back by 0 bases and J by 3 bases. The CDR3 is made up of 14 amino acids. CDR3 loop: CASSQDSGTDTQYF. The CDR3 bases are TGTGCCAGCAGCCAAGATAGCGGGACAGATACGCAGTATTTT.

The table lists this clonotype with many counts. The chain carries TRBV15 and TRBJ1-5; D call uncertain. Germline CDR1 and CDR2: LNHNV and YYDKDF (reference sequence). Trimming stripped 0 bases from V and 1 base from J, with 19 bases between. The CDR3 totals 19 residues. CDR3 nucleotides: TGTGCCACCAGCAGAGATCTCGCCCGGACCCAAGGAAGCAATCAGCCCCAGCATTTT. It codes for CATSRDLARTQGSNQPQHF.

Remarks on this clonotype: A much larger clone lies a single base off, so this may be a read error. The CDR3 reads CASTSSGNTIYF. In nucleotides, the CDR3 is TGTGCCAGCACTTCCTCTGGAAACACCATATATTTT. The V and J genes are TRBV14 and TRBJ1-3; D is unclear. The CDR3 is 12 amino acids. Germline CDR1 reads SGHDN; CDR2 reads FVKESK. V was shortened by 7 bases and J by 0 bases, with 4 bases between the two germline ends.

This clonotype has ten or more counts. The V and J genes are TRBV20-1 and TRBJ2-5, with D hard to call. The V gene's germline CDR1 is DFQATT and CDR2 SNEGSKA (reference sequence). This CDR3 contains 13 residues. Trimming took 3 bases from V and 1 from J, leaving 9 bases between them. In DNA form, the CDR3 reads TGCAGTGCTAGTCGACAAACCCAAGAGACCCAGTACTTC. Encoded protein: CSASRQTQETQYF.

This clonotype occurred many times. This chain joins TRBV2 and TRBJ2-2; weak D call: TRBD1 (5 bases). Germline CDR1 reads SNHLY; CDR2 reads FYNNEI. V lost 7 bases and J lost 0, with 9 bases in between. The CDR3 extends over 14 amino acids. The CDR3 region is CASIRVANTGELFF. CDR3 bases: TGTGCCAGCATCAGGGTTGCGAACACCGGGGAGCTGTTTTTT.

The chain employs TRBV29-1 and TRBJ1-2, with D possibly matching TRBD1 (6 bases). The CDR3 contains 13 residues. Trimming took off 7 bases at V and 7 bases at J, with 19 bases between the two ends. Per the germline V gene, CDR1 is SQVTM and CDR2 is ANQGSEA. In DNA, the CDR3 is TGCAGCGCTACCCACGACAGGCCGCCTGGCTACACCTTC. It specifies CSATHDRPPGYTF.

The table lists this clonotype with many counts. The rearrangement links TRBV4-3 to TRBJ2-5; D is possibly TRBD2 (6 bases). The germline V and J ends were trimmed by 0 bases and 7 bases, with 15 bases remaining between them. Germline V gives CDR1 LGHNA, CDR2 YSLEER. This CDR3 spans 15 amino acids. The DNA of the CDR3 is TGCGCCAGCAGCCAAGAGAGGGGCCACGGGGGGACCCAGTACTTC. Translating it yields CASSQERGHGGTQYF.